Below are 19 T cell receptor beta chains sequenced from a single sample in a study of OX40 agonist ivuxolimab in advanced cancers. Assay: immunoSEQ multiplex PCR; the TCRdb copy retains only in-frame clones and omits some. The repertoire holds some 68,000 clones, 88% seen once, with approximately 0.98% in the top ten. The material sequenced was CD4+ or CD8+ T cells sorted from blood, taken in a trial of the OX40 agonist ivuxolimab. The source of these receptors is an adult with an advanced solid tumor such as melanoma, head and neck, liver or kidney cancer.

The chain uses TRBV11-2 and TRBJ2-3; 7 nucleotides line up with TRBD1. Germline trimming cut 6 bases from V and 2 bases from J; bases unmatched to any gene: 8. This CDR3 has 15 residues. From germline, CDR1 is SGHAT and CDR2 FQNNGV. The CDR3 sequence: CASRSWTGLTDTQYF. CDR3 bases: TGTGCCAGCAGGTCCTGGACAGGACTCACAGATACGCAGTATTTT.

The chain has TRBV4-2 and TRBJ2-5; D remains unclear. V lost 4 bases to trimming and J lost 5 bases, with 11 bases between them. The germline CDR1 and CDR2 sequences are LGHNA and YNFKEQ. The CDR3 is made up of 13 amino acids. Here the CDR3 DNA reads TGTGCCAGCAGCCTTTCCGGCACGGAGACCCAGTACTTC. Its protein is CASSLSGTETQYF.

V usage is TRBV5-1 and J usage is TRBJ2-7; TRBD2 matches at 7 bases. Germline CDR1 reads SGHRS; CDR2 reads YFSETQ. The junction had 6 bases not matched to a gene; V was cut back by 3 bases and J by 0 bases. The CDR3 runs 15 residues. The CDR3 loop reads CASSSLGGGSYEQYF. In DNA form, the CDR3 reads TGCGCCAGCAGCTCGCTGGGCGGGGGCTCCTACGAGCAGTACTTC.

The chain carries TRBV6-5 and TRBJ1-4, with TRBD1 matching over 7 bases. The V segment lost 4 bases and the J segment 7 bases; nucleotides outside the gene matches: 6. This CDR3 comprises 14 residues. The germline CDR1 and CDR2 sequences are MNHEY and SVGAGI. CDR3 protein: CASSSRQGAEKLFF. The CDR3, as DNA: TGTGCCAGCAGTTCCCGACAGGGTGCTGAAAAACTGTTTTTT.

V is TRBV7-9 and J is TRBJ2-7; 7 bases map to TRBD2. From germline, CDR1 is SEHNR and CDR2 FQNEAQ (reference sequence). This CDR3 has 16 amino acids. The ends lost 1 base at V and 3 bases at J; junction bases unmatched: 9. The CDR3 loop is CASSLGGWRGSYEQYF. The CDR3 nucleotides are TGTGCCAGCAGCTTAGGAGGTTGGCGGGGGAGCTACGAGCAGTACTTC.

This chain connects TRBV6-5 to TRBJ2-7, with 9 bases aligning to TRBD2. This CDR3 region has 15 residues. Germline loops: CDR1 MNHEY, CDR2 SVGAGI. Germline trimming cut 8 bases from V and 5 bases from J; bases unmatched to any gene: 13. The CDR3 DNA reads as TGTGCCAGCGCCCCGGGTTGGGGGACTAGCAACGAGCAGTACTTC. Protein: CASAPGWGTSNEQYF.

The J gene is TRBJ1-5, the V gene TRBV5-1, with TRBD1 identical over 8 bases. The germline V gene encodes CDR1 SGHRS and CDR2 YFSETQ. The CDR3 contains 15 residues. J lost 5 bases, V lost 0 bases, and 4 bases had no gene match. Written as DNA, the CDR3 is TGCGCCAGCAGCTTGGTGACAGGGGTACATCAGCCCCAGCATTTT. It specifies CASSLVTGVHQPQHF.

The V gene is TRBV10-3, the J gene TRBJ2-7; perhaps TRBD2 as D (5 bases). The CDR3 has 13 amino acids. The germline gives CDR1 ENHRY, CDR2 SYGVKD. V was cut by 2 bases and J by 9 bases, with 14 bases left in between. CDR3 region: CAISEGEPGVQYF. In DNA, the CDR3 is TGTGCCATCAGTGAGGGGGAGCCAGGCGTGCAGTACTTC.

The V and J genes are TRBV5-1 and TRBJ1-6; 7 nucleotides match TRBD1. V gave up 4 bases and J gave up 8 bases; unmatched junction bases: 6. The CDR3 runs to 14 residues. Germline V lookup: CDR1 SGHRS, CDR2 YFSETQ. The CDR3 sequence is CASSPQGRDSPLHF. The DNA for the CDR3 is TGCGCCAGCAGCCCACAGGGGCGGGATTCACCCCTCCACTTT.

This chain links TRBV9 with TRBJ1-1, with D perhaps TRBD1 (6 bases). V was pared by 4 bases and J by 5 bases, with 15 bases between. The CDR3 totals 14 residues. Germline V gene lookup returns CDR1 SGDLS and CDR2 YYNGEE. The CDR3 is CASSPTGHGTEAFF. The DNA of the CDR3 is TGTGCCAGCAGCCCCACAGGGCACGGGACTGAAGCTTTCTTT.

The chain combines TRBV4-3 with TRBJ1-2; unclear D gene. Germline V gene lookup returns CDR1 LGHNA and CDR2 YSLEER. This CDR3 has 15 residues. The V end lost 4 bases, the J end lost 1 base, and 13 bases lay between the germline ends. The CDR3 DNA reads TGCGCCAGCAGCCTCCGCCTCGCGGGTAACTATGGCTACACCTTC. Its translation is CASSLRLAGNYGYTF.

The chain carries TRBV4-1 and TRBJ2-2; TRBD2 matches at 7 bases. V was pared by 0 bases and J by 8 bases, with 9 bases of the junction left unmatched. CDR3 length: 16 residues. Per the germline V gene, CDR1 is MGHRA and CDR2 is YSYEKL. The CDR3 sequence: CASSQETGGVTGELFF. The DNA of the CDR3 is TGCGCCAGCAGCCAAGAGACGGGAGGCGTAACGGGGGAGCTGTTTTTT.

A single count supports this clone. This chain uses TRBV7-9 with TRBJ2-1; perhaps TRBD2 as D (5 bases). Between the trimmed V and J ends, which lost 6 bases and 15 bases, there was a span of 27 bases. The CDR3 totals 15 residues. In germline, CDR1 is SEHNR, CDR2 FQNEAQ (reference sequence). The DNA of the CDR3 is TGTGCCAGCAGGCCGCCCCGAGGACTTTCATGGATGTGGTTCTTC. This sequence encodes CASRPPRGLSWMWFF.

The chain uses TRBV14 and TRBJ1-2, with 9 bases that match TRBD1. Trimming at V came to 4 bases and at J to 6 bases, leaving 3 bases not matched to a gene. Germline CDR1 and CDR2: SGHDN and FVKESK. The CDR3 sequence is 13 residues long. The CDR3 region is CASSRRTGDGYTF. The CDR3 bases are TGTGCCAGCAGCCGCCGGACAGGGGATGGCTACACCTTC.

The chain employs TRBV27 and TRBJ1-5; the D gene is possibly TRBD1 (6 bases). CDR3 length equals 14 residues. From germline, CDR1 is MNHEY and CDR2 SMNVEV (reference sequence). Trimming stripped 5 bases from V and 7 bases from J, with 15 bases between. CDR3 protein: CASSPVRGGQPQHF. For the CDR3, the DNA is TGTGCCAGCAGTCCTGTAAGGGGGGGACAGCCCCAGCATTTT.

The gene calls are TRBV5-1 and TRBJ2-3; 9 nucleotides agree with TRBD2. V lost 3 bases, J lost 4 bases, and 6 bases stayed unmatched. The CDR3 totals 15 residues. Germline CDR1 SGHRS, CDR2 YFSETQ. DNA of the CDR3: TGCGCCAGCAGCTCTCCTAGCGGGAATGCAGATACGCAGTATTTT. Translating it yields CASSSPSGNADTQYF.

The J gene is TRBJ2-1, the V gene TRBV28; D uncertain. This CDR3 comprises 13 residues. Germline assignment: CDR1 MDHEN and CDR2 SYDVKM. V was cut by 4 bases and J by 2 bases, with 6 bases left in between. The CDR3 DNA is TGTGCCAGCAGTTGGGCGGCCTACAATGAGCAGTTCTTC. As protein: CASSWAAYNEQFF.

This chain links TRBV7-6 with TRBJ2-6, with D possibly TRBD1 on 8 matching bases. The length of the CDR3 is 16 residues. V was pared by 6 bases and J by 2 bases, with 14 bases between. Per germline, CDR1 SGHVS and CDR2 FNYEAQ. The CDR3 reads CASRNRGGTGANVLTF. CDR3 DNA sequence: TGTGCCAGCAGAAACAGGGGGGGAACTGGGGCCAACGTCCTGACTTTC.

This sequence joins TRBV19 and TRBJ1-2, with D perhaps TRBD1 (6 bases). The CDR3 sequence is 17 residues long. Between the trimmed V and J ends, which lost 3 bases and 0 bases, there was a span of 17 bases. Germline loops: CDR1 LNHDA, CDR2 SQIVND (reference sequence). CDR3 in DNA: TGTGCCAGTAGTATCGGGGGCAACGCACTCTCTAACTATGGCTACACCTTC. As protein: CASSIGGNALSNYGYTF.